The 19 T cell receptor beta chains below come from one sample, sequenced in a study of T cells in Graves' hyperthyroidism and ophthalmopathy. The source material, RNA transcripts, was used to amplify TCR beta CDR3 regions. HTBI primers were employed in a first-round RT-PCR of the TCR CDR3. Each CDR3 protein is one row after TCRdb ran MiXCR on the multiplex PCR reads. Among 34,000 or so distinct CDR3 sequences listed, approximately 52% were seen once. Input material: blood. Source of these receptors: a woman between 35 and 50 years old with Graves' ophthalmopathy.

The gene calls are TRBV9 and TRBJ2-6, with 8 bases identical to TRBD1. The CDR3 is 17 residues long. V shed 0 bases and J 3 bases; nucleotides not matched to a gene: 5. Germline CDR1 reads SGDLS; CDR2 reads YYNGEE. CDR3 protein: CASSVDVRGHGANVLTF. The DNA for the CDR3 is TGTGCCAGCAGCGTAGACGTCAGGGGGCATGGGGCCAACGTCCTGACTTTC.

This clonotype occurred once. CDR3 bases: TGTGCCAGCAGCTTGTATCGGTTCAATCAGCCCCAGTACTTC. Its protein is CASSLYRFNQPQYF. The chain combines TRBV5-6 with TRBJ2-5; unclear D gene. The V end was cut by 1 base, the J end by 9 bases, with 16 bases between. Germline lookup yields CDR1 SGHDT and CDR2 YYEEEE. There are 14 residues in the CDR3.

The chain couples TRBV9 to TRBJ2-7; TRBD1 agrees at 8 bases. Germline lookup yields CDR1 SGDLS and CDR2 YYNGEE. The CDR3 covers 15 residues. V shed 3 bases, J shed 2 bases, and the junction held 7 bases outside the gene matches. The CDR3 coding sequence is TGTGCCAGCAGCGCCGGGACAGGTCCAGCCTACGAGCAGTACTTC. Protein sequence: CASSAGTGPAYEQYF.

This clonotype was seen many times. The chain uses TRBV10-2 and TRBJ2-7, with unresolved D. Trimming shortened V by 3 bases and J by 5 bases, and 8 bases separated the two germline ends. This CDR3 spans 12 amino acids. CDR1 and CDR2 (germline): WSHSY, SAAADI. As DNA, the CDR3 is TGCGCCAGCAGTGAAGGTCTAGACGAGCAGTACTTC. Amino acids: CASSEGLDEQYF.

This clonotype occurred many times. This chain joins TRBV19 and TRBJ2-2; the D is unclear. The V end lost 4 bases, the J end lost 3 bases, and 3 bases lay between the germline ends. In germline, CDR1 is LNHDA, CDR2 SQIVND (reference sequence). The CDR3 totals 12 residues. This CDR3 reads CASSTHTGELFF. In DNA form, the CDR3 reads TGTGCCAGTAGTACACACACCGGGGAGCTGTTTTTT.

This clonotype showed up many times. V and J are TRBV4-2 and TRBJ2-5; D call uncertain. Trimming removed 1 base from V and 5 bases from J, with 11 bases in between. CDR3 length: 14 amino acids. The V gene's germline CDR1 is LGHNA and CDR2 YNFKEQ. The CDR3 region is CASSQGLVDETQYF. The CDR3 DNA sequence: TGTGCCAGCAGCCAAGGTCTAGTTGACGAGACCCAGTACTTC.

About this clonotype: The junction does not match germline at one end; this may be a read error. The chain is built from TRBV2 and TRBJ1-3, with D unclear. In germline, CDR1 is SNHLY, CDR2 FYNNEI. The CDR3 covers 13 residues. CDR3 residues: CPSSESFGDTIYF. The CDR3 DNA is TGTCCCAGCAGCGAATCTTTTGGAGACACCATATATTTT.

V is TRBV7-2 and J is TRBJ2-7, with 10 positions matching TRBD2. The CDR3 sequence is 18 residues long. The junction had 9 bases not matched to a gene; V was cut back by 1 base and J by 0 bases. From germline, CDR1 is SGHTA and CDR2 FQGNSA. CDR3 in amino acids: CASSLVFSGRTSSYEQYF. The CDR3 DNA follows: TGTGCCAGCAGCTTAGTGTTTAGCGGGAGGACAAGCTCCTACGAGCAGTACTTC. Drawing the rest from reference TRBV7-2 and TRBJ2-7, the complete variable domain is GAGVSQSPSNKVTEKGKDVELRCDPISGHTALYWYRQSLGQGLEFLIYFQGNSAPDKSGLPSDRFSAERTGGSVSTLTIQRTQQEDSAVYLCASSLVFSGRTSSYEQYFGPGTRLTVT.

This clonotype was seen at least ten times. The J gene is TRBJ2-7, the V gene TRBV25-1, with 9 bases fitting TRBD1. Germline CDR1 reads MGHDK; CDR2 reads SYGVNS. The J segment lost 4 bases and the V segment lost 3 bases, leaving 7 bases of the junction unmatched. There are 15 residues in the CDR3. CDR3 in amino acids: CASSDSGQGQYEQYF. The CDR3 region has the DNA TGTGCCAGCAGTGATTCAGGACAGGGGCAGTACGAGCAGTACTTC.

Ten or more counts support this clonotype. V and J are TRBV5-4 and TRBJ2-7; no definite D call. V was shortened by 4 bases and J by 3 bases, with 8 bases between the two germline ends. This CDR3 has 12 residues. Germline lookup yields CDR1 SGHNT and CDR2 YYREEE (reference sequence). The CDR3 coding sequence is TGTGCCAGCAGCGTACTTGGCTACGAGCAGTACTTC. Encoded protein: CASSVLGYEQYF.

This clonotype was seen only once. In DNA, the CDR3 is TGTGCCAGCAGGGCGGGAGCAGACACCGGGGAGCTGTTTTTT. Its translation: CASRAGADTGELFF. This chain uses TRBV2 with TRBJ2-2; 7 bases line up with TRBD2. V shed 6 bases, J shed 3 bases, and the junction held 4 bases outside the gene matches. CDR1 is SNHLY, CDR2 FYNNEI, per germline. This CDR3 has 14 residues. Supplemented by reference TRBV2 and TRBJ2-2, the full variable domain reads EPEVTQTPSHQVTQMGQEVILRCVPISNHLYFYWYRQILGQKVEFLVSFYNNEISEKSEIFDDQFSVERPDGSNFTLKIRSTKLEDSAMYFCASRAGADTGELFFGEGSRLTVL.

The chain combines TRBV7-8 with TRBJ2-3; 7 bases line up with TRBD1. This CDR3 contains 16 residues. V was clipped by 1 base and J by 0 bases; unmatched bases: 4. In germline, CDR1 is SGHVS, CDR2 FQNEAQ. In DNA form, the CDR3 reads TGTGCCAGCAGCTTAGGACAGGGTCTTAGCACAGATACGCAGTATTTT. It encodes CASSLGQGLSTDTQYF.

In this sample, this clonotype turned up many times. The chain links TRBV20-1 to TRBJ2-7; 7 bases line up with TRBD2. The germline CDR1 and CDR2 sequences are DFQATT and SNEGSKA (reference sequence). The CDR3 is 19 amino acids. The V segment lost 6 bases and the J segment 7 bases; nucleotides outside the gene matches: 30. The CDR3 nucleotides are TGCAGTGCCCCTCCCCGATCACTTCTACGGAGCGGGGATGACGCAGAGCAGTACTTC. This codes for CSAPPRSLLRSGDDAEQYF.

In the case of this clonotype: A read error may account for a junction end that differs from germline. This chain links TRBV28 with TRBJ2-1, with 10 bases fitting TRBD2. This CDR3 spans 16 amino acids. Germline CDR1 is MDHEN and CDR2 is SYDVKM. CDR3 sequence: CASKGGLAGENKEQFF. In DNA, the CDR3 is TGTGCCAGCAAAGGGGGGCTAGCGGGAGAAAACAAGGAGCAGTTCTTC.

This clonotype was detected many times. V is TRBV29-1 and J is TRBJ2-7, with 11 bases fitting TRBD1. Losses at the gene ends were 7 bases for V and 6 bases for J; bases not matched to a gene: 8. Germline V lookup: CDR1 SQVTM, CDR2 ANQGSEA. The CDR3 is made up of 13 amino acids. The CDR3 spells CSGGTGTGGEQYF. The CDR3 DNA follows: TGCAGCGGGGGAACCGGGACAGGGGGCGAGCAGTACTTC.

With regard to this clonotype: A junction boundary mismatches the germline segment, possibly from a read error. The rearrangement joins TRBV9 to TRBJ1-4; D possibly corresponds to TRBD1 (5 bases). The CDR3 spans 16 residues. The germline gives CDR1 SGDLS, CDR2 YYNGEE. The CDR3 region is CASSVELKGSSMKNCF. CDR3 coding DNA: TGTGCCAGCAGCGTAGAATTGAAGGGGTCTTCAATGAAAAACTGTTTT.

This rearrangement joins TRBV24-1 to TRBJ2-7; D is uncertain. The germline CDR1 and CDR2 sequences are KGHDR and SFDVKD. V shed 9 bases and J shed 2 bases, with 13 bases lying between them. The CDR3 is made up of 13 amino acids. CDR3 nucleotide sequence: TGTGCCACCTACCGGACGGCAACCTACGAGCAGTACTTC. This translates into CATYRTATYEQYF.

This rearrangement joins TRBV30 to TRBJ2-2, with D possibly matching TRBD2 (5 bases). Germline CDR1 and CDR2: GTSNPN and SVGIG (reference sequence). V was clipped by 0 bases and J by 0 bases, with 8 bases between them. The CDR3 is made up of 15 amino acids. Here the CDR3 reads CAWSVLGTNTGELFF. The CDR3 region has the DNA TGTGCCTGGAGTGTACTCGGGACGAACACCGGGGAGCTGTTTTTT.

This clonotype is judged medium-sized. The rearrangement joins TRBV29-1 to TRBJ2-7, with D uncertain. The ends were cut back, 4 bases at V and 2 bases at J, with 9 bases in the middle. Germline V gives CDR1 SQVTM, CDR2 ANQGSEA. There are 12 residues in the CDR3. For the CDR3, the DNA is TGCAGCGTTGCGGGCACCACCTACGAGCAGTACTTC. It codes for CSVAGTTYEQYF.